This TCR beta chain was identified in a study of blood T cell repertoires in COVID-19. Overall study: Sites across the United States, Italy and Spain contributed samples from acute and convalescent COVID-19. From T cells, B-cell-depleted T cells, or PBMCs came the material, which was cDNA or gDNA.

In the study's own analysis: Reference gene primer amplification yielded estimated nucleated cell counts. Assay used: immunoSEQ multiplex PCR; TCRdb lists only in-frame clones, some missing. Clonal size and the V and J genes are those of that table, whereas D and trimming came from the DNA. The sample holds roughly 150,000 clones, around 87% seen once. CDR3 size: 16 residues. The V end was cut by 2 bases, the J end by 10 bases, with 21 bases between. Germline V gives CDR1 MNHEY, CDR2 SVGEGT. The sequenced sample consisted of peripheral blood. This TCR came from a woman older than 75 with COVID-19, enrolled during active disease. The J gene is TRBJ2-1, the V gene TRBV6-2 or TRBV6-3; possible D gene TRBD2, 6 bases. CDR3 DNA sequence: TGTGCCAGCAGTTACGGCGGGATTAACTTACAATGGGAGCAGTTCTTC. As protein: CASSYGGINLQWEQFF.